This TCR beta chain derives from a study of blood T cell repertoires in COVID-19. Assay used: immunoSEQ multiplex PCR; TCRdb lists only in-frame clones, some missing. The data contain approximately 220,000 clones, 65% to 90% of them singletons. This CDR3 is built from 12 residues. The germline gives CDR1 SQVTM, CDR2 ANQGSEA. V shed 6 bases and J 4 bases; nucleotides not matched to a gene: 5. Living in 24 US areas, the participants were between roughly 18 and 90 years of age. This chain connects TRBV29-1 to TRBJ1-2, with TRBD1 matching 7 bases. The origin of this receptor is a middle-aged woman with acute COVID-19. Sequences were obtained from PBMCs or T cells enriched from blood (not recorded which). Written as DNA, the CDR3 is TGCAGCGTGGGACAGAAGTCCTATGGCTACACCTTC. Translated, it gives CSVGQKSYGYTF.